This TCR beta chain was profiled in a study of blood T cell repertoires in COVID-19. The overall study: There were acute and convalescent COVID-19 samples, and they came from the United States, Italy and Spain. The analysed material was cDNA or gDNA that came from T cells, B-cell-depleted T cells, or PBMCs.

Libraries were prepared by immunoSEQ multiplex PCR; TCRdb keeps only in-frame clonotypes and omits some of them. The sample yields approximately 360,000 clones, 83% seen once. Cohorts were assigned according to the clinical history that participants reported. Recovered status applied to Cohort 3 donors who had two consecutive negative PCRs. It also applied to those with clearance or with symptom resolution. The length of the CDR3 is 14 residues. The V gene's germline CDR1 is MNHEY and CDR2 SVGEGT. Trimming removed 5 bases at V and 3 bases at J, with 13 bases between. The chain joins TRBV6-2 or TRBV6-3 to TRBJ1-1, with D possibly TRBD1 on 5 matching bases. The clonotype comes from a woman between 45 and 65 years old who had recovered from COVID-19. The specimen sequenced was PBMCs or T cells enriched from blood (not recorded which). The CDR3 nucleotides are TGTGCCAGCAGTCCCTTGGGGGGGGACACTGAAGCTTTCTTT. Translation gives CASSPLGGDTEAFF.